This TCR beta chain stems from a study of shared clonotypes between healthy human individuals. Study summary: The composition of the donors was a couple of women and a few men aged 18 to 49. Every donor yielded three CD4 naive, three CD4 memory, two CD8 naive and one CD8 memory plate. Whole-study findings and limits: The low donor count limited represented genetic and exposure-history diversity.

Using approximately 190 ng DNA, around 30,000 T cell genomes, the sorted-subset replicate PCRs were run. Sequencing used immunoSEQ multiplex PCR; TCRdb keeps in-frame clones, though not all of them. The sample includes over 2 million clones, less than 95% of them seen just once. Note on this clone: Antigen unknown.

Trimming cost V 1 base and J 3 bases; bases outside gene matches: 5. The CDR3 sequence is 16 residues long. CDR1 and CDR2 (germline): ENHRY, SYGVKD. CD45RO-negative CD8 cells positively selected for CCR7 made up the naive population, which excluded terminally differentiated effector memory CD45RA+ cells. The chain has TRBV10-3 and TRBJ1-4, with TRBD1 matching over 7 bases. This receptor was taken from a man between 18 and 29 years old in good health. Sequencing input: naive CD8+ T cells sorted from blood. The CDR3 region is CAISEWAGGPNEKLFF. The CDR3 bases are TGTGCCATCAGTGAGTGGGCAGGGGGACCTAATGAAAAACTGTTTTTT.